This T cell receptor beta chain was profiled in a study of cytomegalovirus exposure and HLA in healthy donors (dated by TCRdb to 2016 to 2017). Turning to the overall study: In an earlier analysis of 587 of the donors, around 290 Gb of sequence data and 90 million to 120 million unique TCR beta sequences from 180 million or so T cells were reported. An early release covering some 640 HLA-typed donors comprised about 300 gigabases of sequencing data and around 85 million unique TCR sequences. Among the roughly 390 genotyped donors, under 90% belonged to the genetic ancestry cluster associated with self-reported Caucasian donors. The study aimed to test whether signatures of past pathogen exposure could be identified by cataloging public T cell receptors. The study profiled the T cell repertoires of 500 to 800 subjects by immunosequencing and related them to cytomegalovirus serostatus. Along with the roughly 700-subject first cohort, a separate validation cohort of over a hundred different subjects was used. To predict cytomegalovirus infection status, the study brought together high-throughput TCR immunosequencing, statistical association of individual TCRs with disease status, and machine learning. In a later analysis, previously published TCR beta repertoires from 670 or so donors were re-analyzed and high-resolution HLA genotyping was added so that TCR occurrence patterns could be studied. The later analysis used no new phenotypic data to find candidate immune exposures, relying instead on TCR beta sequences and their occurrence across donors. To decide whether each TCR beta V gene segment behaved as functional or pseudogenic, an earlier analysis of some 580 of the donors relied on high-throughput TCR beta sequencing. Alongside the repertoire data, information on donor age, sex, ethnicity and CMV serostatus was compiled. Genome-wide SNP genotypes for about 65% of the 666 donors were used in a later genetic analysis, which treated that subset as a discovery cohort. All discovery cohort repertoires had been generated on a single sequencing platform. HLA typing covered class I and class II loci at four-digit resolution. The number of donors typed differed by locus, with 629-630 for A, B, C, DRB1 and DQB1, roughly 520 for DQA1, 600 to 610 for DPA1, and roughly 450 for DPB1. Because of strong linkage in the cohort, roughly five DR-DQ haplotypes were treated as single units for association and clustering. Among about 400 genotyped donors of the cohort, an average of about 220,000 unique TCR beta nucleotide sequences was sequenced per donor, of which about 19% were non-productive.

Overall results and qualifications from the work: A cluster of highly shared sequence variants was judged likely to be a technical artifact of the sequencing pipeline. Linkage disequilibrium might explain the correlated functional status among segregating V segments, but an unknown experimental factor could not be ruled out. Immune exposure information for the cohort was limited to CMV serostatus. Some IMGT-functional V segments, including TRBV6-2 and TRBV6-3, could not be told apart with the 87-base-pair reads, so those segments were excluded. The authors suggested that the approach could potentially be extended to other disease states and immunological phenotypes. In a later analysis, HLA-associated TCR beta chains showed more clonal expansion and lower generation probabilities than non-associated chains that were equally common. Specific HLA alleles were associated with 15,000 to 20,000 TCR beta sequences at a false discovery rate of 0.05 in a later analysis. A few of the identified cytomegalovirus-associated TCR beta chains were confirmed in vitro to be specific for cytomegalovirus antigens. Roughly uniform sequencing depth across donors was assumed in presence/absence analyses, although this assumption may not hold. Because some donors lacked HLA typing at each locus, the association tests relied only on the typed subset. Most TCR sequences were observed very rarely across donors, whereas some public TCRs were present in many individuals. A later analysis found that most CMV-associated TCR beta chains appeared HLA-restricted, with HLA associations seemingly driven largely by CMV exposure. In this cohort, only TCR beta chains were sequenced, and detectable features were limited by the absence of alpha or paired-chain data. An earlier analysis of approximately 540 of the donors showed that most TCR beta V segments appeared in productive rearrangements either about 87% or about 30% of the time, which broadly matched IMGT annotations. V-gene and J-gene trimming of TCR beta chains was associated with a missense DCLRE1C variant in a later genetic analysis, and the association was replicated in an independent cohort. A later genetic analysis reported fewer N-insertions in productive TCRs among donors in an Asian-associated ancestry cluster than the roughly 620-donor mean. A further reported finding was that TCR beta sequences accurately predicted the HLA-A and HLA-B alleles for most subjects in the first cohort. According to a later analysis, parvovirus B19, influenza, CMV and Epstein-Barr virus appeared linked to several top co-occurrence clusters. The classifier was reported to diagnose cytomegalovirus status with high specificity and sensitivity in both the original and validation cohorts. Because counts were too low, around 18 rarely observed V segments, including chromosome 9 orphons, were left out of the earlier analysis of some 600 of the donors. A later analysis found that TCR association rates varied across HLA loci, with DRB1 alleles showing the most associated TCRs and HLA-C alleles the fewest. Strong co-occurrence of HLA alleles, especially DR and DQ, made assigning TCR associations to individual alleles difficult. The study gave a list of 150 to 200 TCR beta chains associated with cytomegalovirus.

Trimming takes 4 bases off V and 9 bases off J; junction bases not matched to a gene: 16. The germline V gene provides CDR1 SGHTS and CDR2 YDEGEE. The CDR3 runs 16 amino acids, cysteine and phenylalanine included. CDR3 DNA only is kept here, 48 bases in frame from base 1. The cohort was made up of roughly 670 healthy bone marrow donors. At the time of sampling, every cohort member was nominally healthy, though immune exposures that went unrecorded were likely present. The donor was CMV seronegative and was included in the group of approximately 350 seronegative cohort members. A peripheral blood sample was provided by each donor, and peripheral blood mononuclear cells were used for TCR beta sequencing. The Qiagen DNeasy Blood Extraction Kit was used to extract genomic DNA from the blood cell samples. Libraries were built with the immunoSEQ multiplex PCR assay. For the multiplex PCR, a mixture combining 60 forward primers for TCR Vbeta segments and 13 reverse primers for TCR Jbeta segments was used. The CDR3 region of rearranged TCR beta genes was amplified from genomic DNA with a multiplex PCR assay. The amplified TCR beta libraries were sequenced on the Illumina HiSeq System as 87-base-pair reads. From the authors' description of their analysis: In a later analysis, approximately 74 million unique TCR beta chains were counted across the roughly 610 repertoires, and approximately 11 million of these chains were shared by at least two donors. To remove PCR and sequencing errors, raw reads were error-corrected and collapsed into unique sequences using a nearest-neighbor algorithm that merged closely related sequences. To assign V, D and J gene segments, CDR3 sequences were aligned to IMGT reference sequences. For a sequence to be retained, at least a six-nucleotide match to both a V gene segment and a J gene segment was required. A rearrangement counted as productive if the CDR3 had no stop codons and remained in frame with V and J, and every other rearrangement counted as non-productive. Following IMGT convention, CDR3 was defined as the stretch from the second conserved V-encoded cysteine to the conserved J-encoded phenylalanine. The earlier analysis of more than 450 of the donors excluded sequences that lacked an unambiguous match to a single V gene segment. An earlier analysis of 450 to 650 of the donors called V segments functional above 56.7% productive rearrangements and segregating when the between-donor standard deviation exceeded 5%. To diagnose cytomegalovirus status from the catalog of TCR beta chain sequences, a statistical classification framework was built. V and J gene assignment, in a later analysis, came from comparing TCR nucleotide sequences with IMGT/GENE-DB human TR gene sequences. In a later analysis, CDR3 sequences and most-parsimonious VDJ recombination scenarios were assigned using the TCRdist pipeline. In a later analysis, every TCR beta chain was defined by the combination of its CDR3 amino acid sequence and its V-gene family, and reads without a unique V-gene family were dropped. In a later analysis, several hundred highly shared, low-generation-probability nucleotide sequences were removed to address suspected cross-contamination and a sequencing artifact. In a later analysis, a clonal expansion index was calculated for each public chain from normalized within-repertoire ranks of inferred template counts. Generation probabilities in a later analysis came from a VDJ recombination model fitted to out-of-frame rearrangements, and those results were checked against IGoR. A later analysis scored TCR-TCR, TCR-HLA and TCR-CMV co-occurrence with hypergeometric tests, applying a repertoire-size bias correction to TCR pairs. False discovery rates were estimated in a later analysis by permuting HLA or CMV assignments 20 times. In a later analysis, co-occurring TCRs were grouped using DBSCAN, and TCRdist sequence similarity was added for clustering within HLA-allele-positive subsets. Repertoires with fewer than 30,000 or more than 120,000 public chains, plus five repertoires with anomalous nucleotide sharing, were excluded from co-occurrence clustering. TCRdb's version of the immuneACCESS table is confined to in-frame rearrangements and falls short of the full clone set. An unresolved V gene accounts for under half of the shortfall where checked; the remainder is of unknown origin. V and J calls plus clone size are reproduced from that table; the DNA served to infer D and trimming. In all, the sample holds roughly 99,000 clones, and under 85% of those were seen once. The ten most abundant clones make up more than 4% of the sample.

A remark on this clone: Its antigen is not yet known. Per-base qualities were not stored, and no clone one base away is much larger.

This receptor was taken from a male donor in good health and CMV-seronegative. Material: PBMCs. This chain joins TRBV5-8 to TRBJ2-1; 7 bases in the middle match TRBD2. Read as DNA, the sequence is TGTGCCAGCAGCCCCCGACTAGCCCTAGAGTCCGGTGAGCAGTTCTTC. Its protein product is CASSPRLALESGEQFF.